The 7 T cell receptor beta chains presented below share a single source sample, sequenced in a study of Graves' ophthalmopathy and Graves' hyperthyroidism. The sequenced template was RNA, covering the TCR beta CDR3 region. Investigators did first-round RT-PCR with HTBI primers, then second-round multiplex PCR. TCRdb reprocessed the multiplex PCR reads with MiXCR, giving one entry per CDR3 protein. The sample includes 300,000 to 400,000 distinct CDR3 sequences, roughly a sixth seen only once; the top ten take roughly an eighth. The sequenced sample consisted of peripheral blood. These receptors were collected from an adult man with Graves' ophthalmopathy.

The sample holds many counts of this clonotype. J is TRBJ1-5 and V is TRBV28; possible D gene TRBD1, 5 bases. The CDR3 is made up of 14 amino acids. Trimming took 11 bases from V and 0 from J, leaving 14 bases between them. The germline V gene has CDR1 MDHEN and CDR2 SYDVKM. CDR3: CAVRLGVSNQPQHF. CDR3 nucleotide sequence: TGTGCCGTCCGTTTGGGGGTTAGCAATCAGCCCCAGCATTTT.

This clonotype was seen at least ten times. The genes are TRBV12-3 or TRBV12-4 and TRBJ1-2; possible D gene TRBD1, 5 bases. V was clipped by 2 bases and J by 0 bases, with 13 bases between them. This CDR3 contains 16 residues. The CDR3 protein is CASSLWVGATNYGYTF. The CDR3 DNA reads TGTGCCAGCAGTTTATGGGTAGGGGCGACTAACTATGGCTACACCTTC.

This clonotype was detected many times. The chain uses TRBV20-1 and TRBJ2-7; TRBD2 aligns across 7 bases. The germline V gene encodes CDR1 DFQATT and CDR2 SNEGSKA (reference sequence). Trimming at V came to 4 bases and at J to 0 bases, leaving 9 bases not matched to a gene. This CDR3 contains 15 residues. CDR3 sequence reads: CSAILRGRSSYEQYF. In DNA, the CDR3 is TGCAGTGCTATACTGCGCGGGAGAAGCTCCTACGAGCAGTACTTC.

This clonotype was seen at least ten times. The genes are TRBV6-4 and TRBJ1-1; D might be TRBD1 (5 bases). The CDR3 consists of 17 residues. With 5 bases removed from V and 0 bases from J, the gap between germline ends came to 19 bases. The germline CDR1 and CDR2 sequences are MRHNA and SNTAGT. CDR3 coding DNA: TGTGCCAGCAGTCGCATTAGCGGGGCGGCGATGAACACTGAAGCTTTCTTT. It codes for CASSRISGAAMNTEAFF.

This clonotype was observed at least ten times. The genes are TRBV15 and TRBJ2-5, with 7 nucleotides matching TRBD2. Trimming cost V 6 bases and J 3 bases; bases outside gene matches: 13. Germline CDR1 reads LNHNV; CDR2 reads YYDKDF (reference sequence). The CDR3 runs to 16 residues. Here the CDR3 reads CATRERSGVEKETQYF. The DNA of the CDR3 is TGTGCCACCAGGGAGAGGAGCGGGGTCGAAAAAGAGACCCAGTACTTC.

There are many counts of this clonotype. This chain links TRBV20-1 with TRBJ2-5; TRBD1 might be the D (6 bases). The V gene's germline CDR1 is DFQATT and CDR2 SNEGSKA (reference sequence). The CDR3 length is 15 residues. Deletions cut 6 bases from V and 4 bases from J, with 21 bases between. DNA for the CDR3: TGCAGTGCCCAGAGGGGCAGGGGCGGCGGAGAGACCCAGTACTTC. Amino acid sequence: CSAQRGRGGGETQYF.

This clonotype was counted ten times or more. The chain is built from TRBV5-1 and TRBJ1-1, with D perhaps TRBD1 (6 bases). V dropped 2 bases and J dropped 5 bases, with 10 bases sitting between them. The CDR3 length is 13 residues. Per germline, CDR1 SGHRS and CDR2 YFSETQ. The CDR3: CASSFTDRTEAFF. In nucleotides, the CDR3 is TGCGCCAGCAGCTTTACCGACAGGACTGAAGCTTTCTTT.